The 26 T cell receptor beta chains below were found in one sample sequenced in a study of cytomegalovirus exposure and HLA in healthy donors. Primers: 60 Vbeta forward and 13 Jbeta reverse. Profiling relied on immunoSEQ multiplex PCR, and the TCRdb table lists in-frame clones only, not all of them. The sample carries 150,000 to 200,000 clones, roughly 77% recorded once. The sequencing input was PBMCs. All receptors derive from a woman between 50 and 59 years old in good health and CMV-seronegative.

This chain uses TRBV9 with TRBJ1-1; D is undetermined. V was pared by 0 bases and J by 1 base, with 10 bases between. The CDR3 is 15 residues long. Germline values: CDR1 SGDLS, CDR2 YYNGEE. The CDR3 coding sequence is TGTGCCAGCAGCGTAGACCCTGGAGGGAACACTGAAGCTTTCTTT. As protein: CASSVDPGGNTEAFF.

The chain joins TRBV9 to TRBJ2-7; TRBD2 matches 9 bases. Trimming removed 3 bases from V and 0 bases from J; junction bases left unmatched: 13. The CDR3 extends over 18 amino acids. The germline V gene has CDR1 SGDLS and CDR2 YYNGEE. This chain's CDR3 is CASSANPLAGDSSYEQYF. The CDR3 coding sequence is TGTGCCAGCAGCGCAAACCCATTAGCGGGAGATTCCTCCTACGAGCAGTACTTC.

This chain uses TRBV7-9 with TRBJ2-1; 11 bases agree with TRBD2. CDR3 length: 16 residues. Germline V CDR1 and CDR2: SEHNR, FQNEAQ (reference sequence). V gave up 5 bases and J gave up 3 bases; unmatched junction bases: 6. The CDR3 sequence: CASSQKGLADYNEQFF. The CDR3 DNA sequence: TGTGCCAGCAGCCAAAAGGGACTAGCGGACTACAATGAGCAGTTCTTC.

The table lists this clone with a few counts. The chain joins TRBV2 to TRBJ1-4, with 7 bases fitting TRBD1. Germline loops: CDR1 SNHLY, CDR2 FYNNEI. The trim removed 4 bases at V and 4 bases at J, leaving 3 bases unmatched. This CDR3 has 14 amino acids. CDR3 bases: TGTGCCAGCAGTGCGACAGGGATTAATGAAAAACTGTTTTTT. Residues: CASSATGINEKLFF.

Only a few counts were recorded for this clone. The V gene is TRBV6-6, the J gene TRBJ2-7; 10 bases are shared with TRBD1. The trim removed 7 bases at V and 2 bases at J, leaving 8 bases unmatched. The CDR3 is 15 residues long. CDR1 and CDR2 from the germline V gene are MNHNY and SVGAGI (reference sequence). CDR3 nucleotides: TGTGCCAGCACCTCCCCGGGACAGGGGACCTACGAGCAGTACTTC. It yields the protein CASTSPGQGTYEQYF.

In this sample, this clone turned up a few times. This chain uses TRBV19 with TRBJ1-2; 8 nucleotides align to TRBD1. The CDR3 is 16 residues long. The germline gives CDR1 LNHDA, CDR2 SQIVND (reference sequence). Trimming at V came to 5 bases and at J to 7 bases, leaving 15 bases not matched to a gene. The CDR3 DNA reads as TGTGCCAGTAGTCCCGGACAGGGACAATTTCTCAGTGGCTACACCTTC. Protein product: CASSPGQGQFLSGYTF. The complete variable domain, with remaining parts taken from reference TRBV19 and TRBJ1-2, reads DGGITQSPKYLFRKEGQNVTLSCEQNLNHDAMYWYRQDPGQGLRLIYYSQIVNDFQKGDIAEGYSVSREKKESFPLTVTSAQKNPTAFYLCASSPGQGQFLSGYTFGSGTRLTVV.

V gene TRBV7-3 combines with J gene TRBJ1-6; D unresolved. CDR1 is SGHTA, CDR2 FQGTGA, per germline. Trimming took 2 bases from V and 11 from J, leaving 10 bases between them. The CDR3 sequence is 13 residues long. The CDR3 here is CASSLGMRAPLHF. The DNA of the CDR3 is TGTGCCAGCAGCTTAGGGATGCGGGCACCCCTCCACTTT.

CDR3 in DNA: TGTGCCAGTAGTATTGTTACAGGGGCCGGAAACACCATATATTTT. Its translation: CASSIVTGAGNTIYF. This chain connects TRBV19 to TRBJ1-3; TRBD1 matches at 7 bases. Germline trimming cut 3 bases from V and 4 bases from J; bases unmatched to any gene: 6. The CDR3 loop spans 15 amino acids. From germline, CDR1 is LNHDA and CDR2 SQIVND (reference sequence).

This clone has just a few counts. The J gene is TRBJ2-2, the V gene TRBV9, with 14 bases matching TRBD2. Germline CDR1 is SGDLS and CDR2 is YYNGEE. J was trimmed by 5 bases and V by 3 bases; bases with no gene match: 6. The CDR3 loop spans 17 amino acids. CDR3 DNA: TGTGCCAGCAGCGCGACTAGCGGGAGGGCGGTGACCGGGGAGCTGTTTTTT. This gives the protein CASSATSGRAVTGELFF.

The CDR3 coding sequence is TGTGCCAGCAGCTCCCAGGGGGCCCGCAATGAGCAGTTCTTC. Amino acid sequence: CASSSQGARNEQFF. This chain links TRBV7-2 with TRBJ2-1, with TRBD1 matching over 8 bases. CDR3 length: 14 amino acids. The ends lost 4 bases at V and 6 bases at J; junction bases unmatched: 5. Germline V gene lookup returns CDR1 SGHTA and CDR2 FQGNSA. The full variable domain, in which reference TRBV7-2 and TRBJ2-1 provide the parts outside the CDR3, is GAGVSQSPSNKVTEKGKDVELRCDPISGHTALYWYRQSLGQGLEFLIYFQGNSAPDKSGLPSDRFSAERTGGSVSTLTIQRTQQEDSAVYLCASSSQGARNEQFFGPGTRLTVL.

This clone was counted a few times. This same CDR3 is encoded by further DNA sequences in the sample. The chain is built from TRBV5-1 and TRBJ1-2; 8 bases are a match to TRBD1. The CDR3 extends over 14 amino acids. V dropped 4 bases and J dropped 2; count of bases not matched to a gene: 4. Germline V gene data show CDR1 as SGHRS and CDR2 as YFSETQ. CDR3 amino acids: CASSEDRANYGYTF. DNA of the CDR3: TGCGCCAGCAGCGAGGACAGGGCCAACTATGGCTACACCTTC.

In its sample, this clone was seen a few times. The V call is TRBV28, the J call TRBJ1-5; 8 nucleotides agree with TRBD1. With V trimmed by 0 bases and J by 0 bases, 4 bases remained unmatched. Germline V CDR1 and CDR2: MDHEN, SYDVKM. This CDR3 has 17 amino acids. The CDR3 nucleotides are TGTGCCAGCAGTTTATGGGGGACAGGCGATAGCAATCAGCCCCAGCATTTT. Amino acid sequence: CASSLWGTGDSNQPQHF.

Worth noting for this clone: Sequence at one end of the junction differs from germline and may be a read error. The J gene is TRBJ2-4, the V gene TRBV6-4; tentative D call: TRBD1 (5 bases). Germline assignment: CDR1 MRHNA and CDR2 SNTAGT. This CDR3 has 17 residues. The CDR3 nucleotides are TGTGCCAGCAGTCACTCCCTGCAGGGAAAGGCCAAAAACATTCAGTACTTC. This encodes CASSHSLQGKAKNIQYF.

The gene calls are TRBV5-6 and TRBJ2-5, with D possibly TRBD1 on 6 matching bases. The CDR3 loop spans 15 amino acids. Germline CDR1 SGHDT, CDR2 YYEEEE. Between the trimmed V and J ends, which lost 4 bases and 4 bases, there was a span of 17 bases. The CDR3 spells CASSRYKTGRETQYF. CDR3 coding DNA: TGTGCCAGCAGCCGATATAAAACAGGGCGAGAGACCCAGTACTTC.

The chain couples TRBV18 to TRBJ2-2, with 7 positions matching TRBD2. The V and J ends lost 10 bases and 6 bases, in that order; junction bases with no gene match: 8. The CDR3 contains 13 residues. Per the germline V gene, CDR1 is KGHSH and CDR2 is LQKENI. In DNA, the CDR3 is TGTGCCAACCGGGAGGACAACGCCGGGGAGCTGTTTTTT. It codes for CANREDNAGELFF.

The chain employs TRBV29-1 and TRBJ2-5; D may be TRBD2 (7 bases). With the DNA end fitting TRBJ2-7 better, the J assignment may be wrong. Germline loops: CDR1 SQVTM, CDR2 ANQGSEA. The CDR3 extends over 15 amino acids. The CDR3 DNA reads TGCAGCGTCACACACAAGGGAGGGGGAATAGGCGAGCAGTACTTC. It encodes CSVTHKGGGIGEQYF.

The rearrangement joins TRBV9 to TRBJ1-5; 8 nucleotides agree with TRBD1. This CDR3 contains 15 residues. Germline V gene lookup returns CDR1 SGDLS and CDR2 YYNGEE. Losses at the gene ends were 0 bases for V and 5 bases for J; bases not matched to a gene: 4. This CDR3 reads CASSVEGQVHQPQHF. The CDR3 region has the DNA TGTGCCAGCAGCGTAGAGGGACAGGTCCATCAGCCCCAGCATTTT.

This chain uses TRBV7-2 with TRBJ2-7; 8 bases agree with TRBD2. Germline CDR1 and CDR2: SGHTA and FQGNSA. The CDR3 has 16 residues. Trimming took 5 bases from V and 5 from J; bases not matched to a gene: 14. CDR3 protein: CASSPSGGRGGNEQYF. In DNA form, the CDR3 reads TGTGCCAGCAGCCCAAGCGGGGGCAGGGGAGGGAACGAGCAGTACTTC.

The chain joins TRBV19 to TRBJ2-1; 10 nucleotides line up with TRBD2. This CDR3 region has 16 residues. After removal of 7 bases from V and 1 base from J, the junction contained 7 bases not matched to a gene. The germline V gene has CDR1 LNHDA and CDR2 SQIVND (reference sequence). CDR3 residues: CASTSGAGGSYNEQFF. CDR3 nucleotides: TGTGCCAGTACCTCAGGAGCGGGGGGGTCCTACAATGAGCAGTTCTTC.

A word on this clone: A read error may account for a junction end that differs from germline. The chain recombines TRBV7-9 with TRBJ2-1; a weak D match, TRBD2 (5 bases). Germline V gene data show CDR1 as SEHNR and CDR2 as FQNEAQ (reference sequence). The CDR3 consists of 12 residues. In nucleotides, the CDR3 is TGTTCCAGCAGCGGCCTGTACAATGAGCAGTTCTTC. This codes for CSSSGLYNEQFF. Combining the CDR3 with reference TRBV7-9 and TRBJ2-1 gives the whole variable domain DTGVSQNPRHKITKRGQNVTFRCDPISEHNRLYWYRQTLGQGPEFLTYFQNEAQLEKSRLLSDRFSAERPKGSFSTLEIQRTEQGDSAMYLCSSSGLYNEQFFGPGTRLTVL.

This chain uses TRBV28 with TRBJ1-1; TRBD1 matches 8 bases. CDR3 length equals 15 residues. CDR1 and CDR2 from the germline V gene are MDHEN and SYDVKM. V trimming: 5 bases; J trimming: 3 bases; junction bases outside the gene matches: 8. The CDR3 bases are TGTGCCAGCAGTGGCGGACAGGGTTGGTACACTGAAGCTTTCTTT. It encodes CASSGGQGWYTEAFF.

This sequence joins TRBV7-3 and TRBJ1-3, with D possibly matching TRBD1 (5 bases). The germline gives CDR1 SGHTA, CDR2 FQGTGA. The CDR3 is 15 amino acids. The V end lost 4 bases, the J end lost 0 bases, and 10 bases lay between the germline ends. This CDR3 reads CASSYGANSGNTIYF. For the CDR3, the DNA is TGTGCCAGCAGCTATGGGGCCAACTCTGGAAACACCATATATTTT. Full variable domain (remainder filled in from reference TRBV7-3 and TRBJ1-3): GAGVSQTPSNKVTEKGKYVELRCDPISGHTALYWYRQSLGQGPEFLIYFQGTGAADDSGLPNDRFFAVRPEGSVSTLKIQRTERGDSAVYLCASSYGANSGNTIYFGEGSWLTVV.

The rearrangement uses TRBV19 and TRBJ2-4; tentative D call: TRBD1 (6 bases). CDR1 is LNHDA, CDR2 SQIVND, per germline (reference sequence). The CDR3 has 15 residues. V shed 6 bases and J shed 1 base, with 13 bases lying between them. This CDR3 is CASRQAGVAKNIQYF. CDR3 sequence (DNA): TGTGCCAGTAGGCAGGCAGGGGTCGCCAAAAACATTCAGTACTTC.

The CDR3 sequence: CASSLGEQGAVNTEAFF. The DNA for the CDR3 is TGTGCCAGCAGCTTAGGGGAACAGGGGGCAGTAAACACTGAAGCTTTCTTT. This rearrangement joins TRBV7-2 to TRBJ1-1; 9 positions match TRBD1. CDR3 size: 17 residues. Trimming took 1 base from V and 2 from J; bases not matched to a gene: 8. Germline CDR1 SGHTA, CDR2 FQGNSA.

The CDR3 region is CASSSWTGALMGGYTF. CDR3 nucleotide sequence: TGTGCCAGCAGCTCTTGGACAGGAGCATTGATGGGAGGCTACACCTTC. This chain uses TRBV7-9 with TRBJ1-2; 7 bases agree with TRBD1. With V trimmed by 4 bases and J by 8 bases, 16 bases remained unmatched. Germline-derived CDR1 and CDR2 are SEHNR and FQNEAQ (reference sequence). The CDR3 covers 16 residues.

The chain recombines TRBV6-5 with TRBJ2-1; D gene unclear. The CDR3 covers 11 residues. CDR1 is MNHEY and CDR2 is SVGAGI in the germline V gene. CDR3: CDLTPHNEQFF. CDR3 nucleotide sequence: TGTGATCTGACACCCCACAATGAGCAGTTCTTC.